Described below is a single T cell receptor (beta chain) sequence and its context. The antigen is undetermined. These data come from a study of blood T cells in healthy people across ages. Study-level results: Estimates drawn from one million T cells were deemed to understate diversity. Unsorted PBMCs prevented conclusive naive versus antigen-experienced comparison.

A sample-barcoded 5' primer and a J-beta primer mix were used in a second PCR of roughly 7 to 11 cycles. TCRdb redid the calling of the 5' RACE reads with MiXCR, one entry per CDR3 protein. The sample carries around 1,800,000 distinct CDR3 sequences, around 42% recorded once. CDR3 size: 13 residues. Trimming pared 6 bases from V and 9 bases from J, leaving 15 bases between. The germline V gene encodes CDR1 MNHEY and CDR2 SVGEGT. The rearrangement links TRBV6-2 or TRBV6-3 to TRBJ2-1, with D tentatively TRBD1 (6 bases). Input material: blood. The TCR sequence derives from a human donor in good health. This CDR3 reads CASRPTGISEQFF. The DNA of the CDR3 is TGTGCCAGCAGGCCTACAGGGATCAGTGAGCAGTTCTTC.